This entry lists 5 T cell receptor beta chains sequenced from one sample in a study of regulatory T cells in long-lasting Graves disease. Time point noted: newly diagnosed GD, antithyroid drugs for less than 3 months. RNA isolated from PBMCs was used to make the TCR library. TCR beta libraries were built with iRepertoire HTBI primers and Arm-PCR of CDR3 regions. Each CDR3 protein is one row after TCRdb ran MiXCR on the multiplex PCR reads. Counted here are 350,000 to 500,000 distinct CDR3 sequences, about 14% occurring once; the ten biggest clones make up approximately 17%. These data are also associated with another study on T cells in Graves' hyperthyroidism and ophthalmopathy.

The sequencing here drew on peripheral blood mononuclear cells (PBMCs), taken at new diagnosis, from a patient treated with antithyroid drugs. These receptors came from a woman between 50 and 59 years old with Graves disease.

This clonotype was counted at least ten times. CDR3 protein: CASSLSFGGSPRNYNEQFF. CDR3 coding DNA: TGTGCCAGCAGTTTATCTTTTGGAGGGTCGCCACGGAACTACAATGAGCAGTTCTTC. The chain recombines TRBV28 with TRBJ2-1; D is perhaps TRBD2 (6 bases). Germline values: CDR1 MDHEN, CDR2 SYDVKM. This CDR3 has 19 residues. The ends were cut back, 1 base at V and 3 bases at J, with 22 bases in the middle.

On this clonotype: A clone one base away is much larger, so this may be a read error. J is TRBJ2-7 and V is TRBV5-1, with 9 nucleotides matching TRBD2. From germline, CDR1 is SGHRS and CDR2 YFSETQ. The trim removed 10 bases at V and 0 bases at J, leaving 8 bases unmatched. This CDR3 is 14 amino acids long. DNA of the CDR3: TGCGCCGGCAAAGTGACTAGCGGCTCCTACGAGCAGTACTTC. This encodes CAGKVTSGSYEQYF. Complete variable domain (other parts from reference TRBV5-1 and TRBJ2-7): KAGVTQTPRYLIKTRGQQVTLSCSPISGHRSVSWYQQTPGQGLQFLFEYFSETQRNKGNFPGRFSGRQFSNSRSEMNVSTLELGDSALYLCAGKVTSGSYEQYFGPGTRLTVT.

The sample holds a few counts of this clonotype. The chain couples TRBV11-2 to TRBJ2-7; D perhaps matches TRBD1 (6 bases). Germline assignment: CDR1 SGHAT and CDR2 FQNNGV. This CDR3 comprises 15 residues. V lost 7 bases and J lost 1, with 17 bases in between. The CDR3 spells CASNSLQGHSYEQYF. In DNA, the CDR3 is TGTGCCAGCAACTCCCTGCAGGGGCATTCCTACGAGCAGTACTTC.

This clonotype appeared many times. The chain employs TRBV2 and TRBJ2-3, with D unresolved. The V gene's germline CDR1 is SNHLY and CDR2 FYNNEI. The CDR3 has 14 amino acids. The V end lost 3 bases, the J end lost 0 bases, and 7 bases lay between the germline ends. In DNA form, the CDR3 reads TGTGCCAGCAGTGAGTCTACCAGCACAGATACGCAGTATTTT. This translates into CASSESTSTDTQYF.

This clonotype has at least ten counts. Germline and junction disagree at one end, which may indicate a read error. J is TRBJ1-1 and V is TRBV30; perhaps TRBD1 as D (6 bases). The germline V gene has CDR1 GTSNPN and CDR2 SVGIG (reference sequence). The CDR3 totals 14 residues. CDR3 sequence: CARSVLGANTEAFF. As DNA, the CDR3 is TGTGCCCGGAGTGTATTGGGGGCAAACACTGAAGCTTTCTTT.